The 13 T cell receptor beta chains reported below all come from one sample, sequenced in a study of OX40 agonist ivuxolimab in advanced cancers. Assay used: immunoSEQ multiplex PCR; TCRdb lists only in-frame clones, some missing. This sample has fewer than 80,000 clones, with just over 85% found just once. The sequenced sample was CD4+ or CD8+ T cells sorted from blood, obtained in a trial of the OX40 agonist ivuxolimab. Receptors originate from an adult with an advanced solid tumor such as melanoma, head and neck, liver or kidney cancer.

The chain uses TRBV5-4 and TRBJ2-1; 7 bases are a match to TRBD1. With V trimmed by 0 bases and J by 8 bases, 11 bases remained unmatched. The germline gives CDR1 SGHNT, CDR2 YYREEE (reference sequence). The CDR3 covers 16 residues. CDR3 protein: CASSLAFGIGGDEQFF. The DNA for the CDR3 is TGTGCCAGCAGCTTGGCCTTCGGGATAGGGGGCGATGAGCAGTTCTTC.

This clone was counted a few times. The chain employs TRBV5-4 and TRBJ2-7, with D possibly matching TRBD1 (5 bases). The CDR3 consists of 17 residues. V was cut by 4 bases and J by 7 bases, with 27 bases left in between. Germline-derived CDR1 and CDR2 are SGHNT and YYREEE (reference sequence). CDR3 sequence: CASSPPGRATLVGEQYF. The CDR3 region has the DNA TGTGCCAGCAGCCCCCCCGGCAGGGCAACTCTGGTGGGAGAGCAGTACTTC. Filled out from reference TRBV5-4 and TRBJ2-7, the complete variable domain reads ETGVTQSPTHLIKTRGQQVTLRCSSQSGHNTVSWYQQALGQGPQFIFQYYREEENGRGNFPPRFSGLQFPNYSSELNVNALELDDSALYLCASSPPGRATLVGEQYFGPGTRLTVT.

The genes are TRBV18 and TRBJ2-2; a weak D match, TRBD1 (6 bases). V was clipped by 0 bases and J by 7 bases, with 12 bases between them. The CDR3 runs to 15 residues. CDR1 and CDR2 from the germline V gene are KGHSH and LQKENI. CDR3 loop: CASSPPRQVNGELFF. DNA for the CDR3: TGTGCCAGCTCACCACCGAGACAGGTCAACGGGGAGCTGTTTTTT.

V usage is TRBV11-2 and J usage is TRBJ1-1; D gene ambiguous. The CDR3 extends over 13 amino acids. V shed 2 bases and J shed 1 base, with 5 bases lying between them. Germline assignment: CDR1 SGHAT and CDR2 FQNNGV. The CDR3, as DNA: TGTGCCAGCAGCTTATCCGGGAACACTGAAGCTTTCTTT. Residues: CASSLSGNTEAFF.

The chain joins TRBV5-8 to TRBJ2-5; tentatively, D is TRBD1 or TRBD2 (6 bases each). The CDR3 contains 16 residues. V lost 1 base and J lost 5, with 18 bases in between. The germline V gene has CDR1 SGHTS and CDR2 YDEGEE. CDR3 loop: CASSLWDGRGGETQYF. CDR3 sequence (DNA): TGTGCCAGCAGCTTGTGGGACGGCAGGGGAGGCGAGACCCAGTACTTC. Supplemented by reference TRBV5-8 and TRBJ2-5, the full variable domain reads EAGVTQSPTHLIKTRGQQATLRCSPISGHTSVYWYQQALGLGLQFLLWYDEGEERNRGNFPPRFSGRQFPNYSSELNVNALELEDSALYLCASSLWDGRGGETQYFGPGTRLLVL.

The chain employs TRBV28 and TRBJ1-5; the D is unclear. Germline V gene sequence: CDR1 MDHEN, CDR2 SYDVKM. The V and J ends lost 8 bases and 3 bases respectively, with 8 bases between them. CDR3 length equals 12 residues. The CDR3 DNA reads as TGTGCCAGCCGGGGTCCCAATCAGCCCCAGCATTTT. Translation: CASRGPNQPQHF.

J is TRBJ1-4 and V is TRBV6-5, with D possibly being TRBD1 (5 bases). The CDR3 length is 15 residues. Trimming left V 2 bases short and J 10 bases short, with 17 bases between. Germline V lookup: CDR1 MNHEY, CDR2 SVGAGI. The chain's CDR3 is CASSYGGAERGKLFF. As DNA, the CDR3 is TGTGCCAGCAGTTACGGCGGGGCGGAAAGGGGAAAACTGTTTTTT.

V is TRBV7-2 and J is TRBJ1-5; possible D gene TRBD1, 5 bases. CDR3 size: 14 residues. Germline-derived CDR1 and CDR2 are SGHTA and FQGNSA. V was clipped by 2 bases and J by 7 bases, with 12 bases between them. The CDR3, as DNA: TGTGCCAGCAGCTTATTACGGGACGCCCAGCCCCAGCATTTT. Translated, it gives CASSLLRDAQPQHF.

V usage is TRBV5-6 and J usage is TRBJ2-5; TRBD1 or TRBD2 may be the D gene (5 bases each). CDR3 length equals 15 residues. Germline V gives CDR1 SGHDT, CDR2 YYEEEE. V was pared by 2 bases and J by 5 bases, with 16 bases between. The CDR3 DNA follows: TGTGCCAGCAGCTTATTGGGGCTGCGGAGGGAGACCCAGTACTTC. Its protein product is CASSLLGLRRETQYF.

The chain links TRBV2 to TRBJ1-2, with a tentative D call TRBD1 (5 bases). Germline loops: CDR1 SNHLY, CDR2 FYNNEI. Deletions cut 4 bases from V and 4 bases from J, with 19 bases between. This CDR3 has 16 residues. The CDR3 loop is CASSVRASVPFYGYTF. The CDR3 nucleotides read TGTGCCAGCAGTGTCAGGGCCTCAGTTCCTTTCTATGGCTACACCTTC.

The rearrangement joins TRBV6-5 to TRBJ2-1; tentatively, D is TRBD2 (7 bases). The CDR3 runs to 15 residues. Trimming took 7 bases from V and 6 from J, leaving 19 bases between them. Germline-derived CDR1 and CDR2 are MNHEY and SVGAGI. The CDR3 region is CASNSPGRGANEQFF. For the CDR3, the DNA is TGTGCCAGCAACTCCCCCGGCCGGGGGGCCAATGAGCAGTTCTTC.

This clone was seen just once. The J gene is TRBJ1-4, the V gene TRBV18, with D unclear. V dropped 1 base and J dropped 0 bases, with 6 bases sitting between them. The CDR3 runs 15 residues. Looked up from germline, CDR1 is KGHSH and CDR2 is LQKENI. CDR3 nucleotide sequence: TGTGCCAGCTCACCACGGGAGGCAACTAATGAAAAACTGTTTTTT. It encodes CASSPREATNEKLFF.

This clone was counted a single time. J is TRBJ2-5 and V is TRBV4-1; 10 bases fit TRBD1. The V gene end was trimmed by 4 bases and the J gene end by 2 bases; junction bases not matched to a gene: 4. The CDR3 has 15 residues. From germline, CDR1 is MGHRA and CDR2 YSYEKL. The CDR3 reads CASSPRDRGQETQYF. The CDR3 DNA is TGCGCCAGCAGCCCCCGGGACAGGGGTCAAGAGACCCAGTACTTC.